Below are 20 T cell receptor beta chains sequenced from a single sample in a study of T cell responses to AZD1222 COVID-19 vaccine. The method was immunoSEQ multiplex PCR; TCRdb's version includes in-frame clones alone and lacks a portion of them. The sample lists 80,000 to 100,000 clones; almost 90% were seen once. Sequencing was performed on peripheral blood, taken on day 0 of MenACWY control vaccination. The source is an adult in good health.

This rearrangement joins TRBV14 to TRBJ2-7; 9 bases map to TRBD1. The CDR3 covers 14 residues. The germline V gene encodes CDR1 SGHDN and CDR2 FVKESK. The junction had 7 bases not matched to a gene; V was cut back by 4 bases and J by 6 bases. CDR3 coding DNA: TGTGCCAGCAGCCCGGGGACAGGGTATGGCGAGCAGTACTTC. Translated, it gives CASSPGTGYGEQYF.

This clone was detected only once. The V gene is TRBV2, the J gene TRBJ1-6, with unresolved D. Germline V gives CDR1 SNHLY, CDR2 FYNNEI. This CDR3 region has 14 residues. V was trimmed by 2 bases and J by 10 bases, leaving 12 bases between them. CDR3 coding DNA: TGTGCCAGCAGTGAAACTGATCGCGGCTCACCCCTCCACTTT. Protein product: CASSETDRGSPLHF.

CDR3 DNA sequence: TGTGCCAGCAGCTTAGTATCCCCCGAGCAGTACTTC. Translated: CASSLVSPEQYF. This chain joins TRBV5-6 and TRBJ2-7; D not certain. Germline V gene sequence: CDR1 SGHDT, CDR2 YYEEEE. This CDR3 comprises 12 residues. Between the trimmed V and J ends, which lost 2 bases and 6 bases, there was a span of 9 bases.

The CDR3 protein is CASSERGQSNGYTF. CDR3 coding DNA: TGTGCCAGCAGTGAACGAGGGCAGAGCAATGGCTACACCTTC. V and J are TRBV2 and TRBJ1-2; D is ambiguous. The CDR3 runs 14 residues. V was pared by 2 bases and J by 6 bases, with 13 bases between. Germline V gives CDR1 SNHLY, CDR2 FYNNEI.

This chain links TRBV7-2 with TRBJ1-2; TRBD1 matches at 7 bases. From germline, CDR1 is SGHTA and CDR2 FQGNSA. The trim removed 5 bases at V and 4 bases at J, leaving 10 bases unmatched. CDR3 length: 15 residues. The DNA of the CDR3 is TGTGCCAGCAGCGCACAGGGGCCCAATCCCTATGGCTACACCTTC. This gives the protein CASSAQGPNPYGYTF.

The V and J genes are TRBV28 and TRBJ1-4, with D hard to call. The germline V gene encodes CDR1 MDHEN and CDR2 SYDVKM. This CDR3 is 14 amino acids long. The V gene lost 5 bases and the J gene lost 2 bases, with 9 bases spanning the gap. The CDR3 DNA sequence: TGTGCCAGCAGTAGCACGGTTACTAATGAAAAACTGTTTTTT. Protein: CASSSTVTNEKLFF.

The CDR3 DNA follows: TGTGCCAGTAGTATAGATCGGTTAGGTGGGAATACGGAGACCCAGTACTTC. Translated, it gives CASSIDRLGGNTETQYF. The chain combines TRBV19 with TRBJ2-5; no clear D. Trimming left V 0 bases short and J 5 bases short, with 19 bases between. CDR1 LNHDA and CDR2 SQIVND come from the germline V gene (reference sequence). CDR3 length equals 17 residues.

This clone occurred once. V and J are TRBV6-5 and TRBJ1-1; TRBD1 matches at 7 bases. Germline V gives CDR1 MNHEY, CDR2 SVGAGI. Losses at the gene ends were 1 base for V and 5 bases for J; bases not matched to a gene: 10. This CDR3 is built from 16 residues. The CDR3 DNA follows: TGTGCCAGCAGTTACTACGGTCAGGGGGGGAGGACTGAAGCTTTCTTT. This codes for CASSYYGQGGRTEAFF.

The genes are TRBV30 and TRBJ1-2, with unresolved D. Germline V lookup: CDR1 GTSNPN, CDR2 SVGIG (reference sequence). The germline V and J ends were trimmed by 3 bases and 4 bases, with 6 bases remaining between them. The CDR3 sequence is 11 residues long. The CDR3 nucleotides read TGTGCCTGGAGCCTCTCCTATGGCTACACCTTC. It yields the protein CAWSLSYGYTF.

The V gene is TRBV29-1, the J gene TRBJ1-1, with D tentatively TRBD1 (5 bases). The CDR3 has 12 residues. V gave up 2 bases and J gave up 3 bases, with 7 bases separating them. Per the germline V gene, CDR1 is SQVTM and CDR2 is ANQGSEA. CDR3 nucleotide sequence: TGCAGCGTTGAAACGACAGACACTGAAGCTTTCTTT. Translation: CSVETTDTEAFF.

This rearrangement joins TRBV14 to TRBJ2-2; D is unresolved. Germline V gene sequence: CDR1 SGHDN, CDR2 FVKESK. With 0 bases removed from V and 6 bases from J, the gap between germline ends came to 5 bases. This CDR3 spans 13 amino acids. CDR3 residues: CASSQDVPGELFF. CDR3 in DNA: TGTGCCAGCAGCCAAGATGTCCCCGGGGAGCTGTTTTTT.

This chain links TRBV5-1 with TRBJ1-4; 8 nucleotides match TRBD1. Germline V gene lookup returns CDR1 SGHRS and CDR2 YFSETQ. CDR3 length: 14 residues. The trim removed 4 bases at V and 8 bases at J, leaving 7 bases unmatched. Here the CDR3 reads CASSAGGPREKLFF. The CDR3 bases are TGCGCCAGCAGCGCAGGGGGCCCACGAGAAAAACTGTTTTTT.

This sequence joins TRBV29-1 and TRBJ2-6; the match to TRBD1 covers 7 bases. Trimming cost V 1 base and J 2 bases; bases outside gene matches: 5. The CDR3 has 16 amino acids. Germline lookup yields CDR1 SQVTM and CDR2 ANQGSEA. CDR3 DNA: TGCAGCGTTGAAGCAGGGGGAAAACCTGGGGCCAACGTCCTGACTTTC. Encoded protein: CSVEAGGKPGANVLTF. The full variable domain, in which reference TRBV29-1 and TRBJ2-6 provide the parts outside the CDR3, is SAVISQKPSRDICQRGTSLTIQCQVDSQVTMMFWYRQQPGQSLTLIATANQGSEATYESGFVIDKFPISRPNLTFSTLTVSNMSPEDSSIYLCSVEAGGKPGANVLTFGAGSRLTVL.

This chain joins TRBV19 and TRBJ1-5; TRBD1 matches 7 bases. In germline, CDR1 is LNHDA, CDR2 SQIVND (reference sequence). This CDR3 comprises 17 residues. V trimming: 7 bases; J trimming: 0 bases; junction bases outside the gene matches: 12. CDR3: CASNPAPQGRSNQPQHF. In DNA form, the CDR3 reads TGTGCCAGTAACCCCGCACCACAGGGGCGTAGCAATCAGCCCCAGCATTTT.

This rearrangement joins TRBV28 to TRBJ1-6, with no clear D. The CDR3 is made up of 13 amino acids. Looked up from germline, CDR1 is MDHEN and CDR2 is SYDVKM. The V and J ends lost 5 bases and 14 bases respectively, with 16 bases between them. CDR3 in amino acids: CASSVGRLPSLHF. CDR3 DNA: TGTGCCAGCAGTGTAGGGAGGCTCCCATCCCTCCACTTT.

This chain joins TRBV11-2 and TRBJ1-4; no clear D gene. With 2 bases removed from V and 7 bases from J, the gap between germline ends came to 11 bases. The CDR3 consists of 14 residues. Looked up from germline, CDR1 is SGHAT and CDR2 is FQNNGV. The CDR3 loop reads CASSLNGWGEKLFF. The CDR3 DNA reads TGTGCCAGCAGCTTAAATGGGTGGGGTGAAAAACTGTTTTTT.

DNA for the CDR3: TGTGCCAGCAGTTACAATTTGGGGGGACCCCCGTACTTC. It specifies CASSYNLGGPPYF. This sequence joins TRBV6-5 and TRBJ2-7, with a tentative D call TRBD2 (6 bases). Trimming pared 2 bases from V and 12 bases from J, leaving 17 bases between. Germline V CDR1 and CDR2: MNHEY, SVGAGI. This CDR3 comprises 13 residues.

This clone was observed a few times. The genes are TRBV4-3 and TRBJ1-6; D is perhaps TRBD1 (6 bases). Looked up from germline, CDR1 is LGHNA and CDR2 is YSLEER. V was trimmed by 3 bases and J by 8 bases, leaving 11 bases between them. This CDR3 has 14 residues. The CDR3 is CASSQQGMDSPLHF. Here the CDR3 DNA reads TGCGCCAGCAGCCAGCAGGGGATGGATTCACCCCTCCACTTT.

This chain connects TRBV5-4 to TRBJ2-1; 7 bases align to TRBD1. This CDR3 has 15 residues. V was pared by 3 bases and J by 0 bases, with 3 bases of the junction left unmatched. In germline, CDR1 is SGHNT, CDR2 YYREEE (reference sequence). The CDR3 region is CASSSRQGSYNEQFF. CDR3 nucleotides: TGTGCCAGCAGCTCGAGACAGGGCTCCTACAATGAGCAGTTCTTC.

The chain is built from TRBV3-1 (or the pseudogene TRBV3-2) and TRBJ2-3; D is perhaps TRBD2 (6 bases). Trimming shortened V by 2 bases and J by 3 bases, and 36 bases separated the two germline ends. The germline V gene encodes CDR1 LGHDT and CDR2 YNNKEL (reference sequence). There are 23 residues in the CDR3. The CDR3 loop is CASSQPSDRLSEKKITKTDTQYF. CDR3 in DNA: TGTGCCAGCAGCCAACCTAGCGACAGACTAAGCGAAAAAAAAATCACAAAGACAGATACGCAGTATTTT.